The sequence of this T cell receptor beta chain was determined in a study of blood T cell repertoires in COVID-19. On the study more broadly: Samples came from the United States, Italy and Spain, spanning acute and convalescent COVID-19. In each case, the material was cDNA or gDNA derived from T cells, B-cell-depleted T cells, or PBMCs.

Generated by immunoSEQ multiplex PCR, the TCRdb table keeps only in-frame clones and is missing some. This repertoire shows approximately 250,000 clones, around 93% found once; its top ten account for 2.8%. This CDR3 is 13 amino acids long. V dropped 1 base and J dropped 3 bases, with 8 bases sitting between them. Germline CDR1 is SGHKS and CDR2 is YYEKEE (reference sequence). A PCR-confirmed or clinician-diagnosed COVID-19 case had contacted exposed participants within 2 weeks of entry. This receptor was identified in a man aged 40-50 years who had been exposed to COVID-19. Sample: PBMCs or T cells enriched from blood (not recorded which). The V call is TRBV5-5, the J call TRBJ2-7; D unclear. CDR3 protein: CASSLFSSYEQYF. In DNA, the CDR3 is TGTGCCAGCAGCTTGTTTTCCAGCTACGAGCAGTACTTC.